Listed below are T cell receptor beta chains from one sample, sequenced in a study of T cell responses to AZD1222 COVID-19 vaccine. Only in-frame clones appear in the TCRdb table, and some are missing; sequencing was by immunoSEQ multiplex PCR. The sample consists of around 70,000 clones, around 86% of them appearing once. The sample in question was peripheral blood, obtained on day 0 of AZD1222 vaccination. The origin of the receptors is an adult in good health. Both conserved end residues are part of each CDR3. A D gene is named only where the DNA matches it firmly. Only some rows state a clone size, as once, few, many or a class for expanded clones.

J: TRBJ1-5
V: TRBV24-1
D: NA
size: NA
DNA: TGTGCCACCAGTGATGGGCTGTATAGCAATCAGCCCCAGCATTTT
CDR3: CATSDGLYSNQPQHF

J: TRBJ2-1
V: TRBV7-2
D: NA
size: NA
DNA: TGTGCCAGCAGCTTAGATTCCAATGAGCAGTTCTTC
CDR3: CASSLDSNEQFF

J: TRBJ1-1
V: TRBV29-1
D: NA
size: NA
DNA: TGCAGCGTTGCTGGAAACCAGAACACTGAAGCTTTCTTT
CDR3: CSVAGNQNTEAFF

J: TRBJ1-1
V: TRBV12-5
D: NA
size: NA
DNA: TGTGCTAGTGGCCGGGCCGGCGGAATCGGAACTGAAGCTTTCTTT
CDR3: CASGRAGGIGTEAFF

J: TRBJ1-2
V: TRBV27
D: NA
size: NA
DNA: TGTGCCAGCAGTTTATCTGGGAGCAACTATGGCTACACCTTC
CDR3: CASSLSGSNYGYTF

J: TRBJ1-1
V: TRBV5-1
D: TRBD1
size: NA
DNA: TGCGCCAGCAGCACAGAATACAGGGGAGGGAACACTGAAGCTTTCTTT
CDR3: CASSTEYRGGNTEAFF

J: TRBJ1-1
V: TRBV7-6
D: NA
size: NA
DNA: TGTGCCAGCAGTTCGGGTGGAGGTACGAACACTGAAGCTTTCTTT
CDR3: CASSSGGGTNTEAFF

J: TRBJ2-7
V: TRBV7-8
D: NA
size: NA
DNA: TGTGCCAGCAGTCCCGGTTCCTACGAGCAGTACTTC
CDR3: CASSPGSYEQYF

J: TRBJ1-4
V: TRBV5-1
D: NA
size: NA
DNA: TGCGCCAGCAGCTTGATCGGTGGGGGGACTAATGAAAAACTGTTTTTT
CDR3: CASSLIGGGTNEKLFF

J: TRBJ1-3
V: TRBV6-2/TRBV6-3
D: TRBD1
size: NA
DNA: TGTGCCAGCAGCCGGACAGGAGGAAACACCATATATTTT
CDR3: CASSRTGGNTIYF

J: TRBJ1-1
V: TRBV7-2
D: NA
size: NA
DNA: TGTGCCAGCAGCTCAGGACAGACTATGAACACTGAAGCTTTCTTT
CDR3: CASSSGQTMNTEAFF

J: TRBJ1-1
V: TRBV14
D: NA
size: NA
DNA: TGTGCCAGCAGCTATAAATGGGGGAACACTGAAGCTTTCTTT
CDR3: CASSYKWGNTEAFF

J: TRBJ2-1
V: TRBV19
D: NA
size: NA
DNA: TGTGCCAGTGCACTGCCCCCTAATGAGCAGTTCTTC
CDR3: CASALPPNEQFF

J: TRBJ2-2
V: TRBV3-1/TRBV3-2
D: TRBD2
size: NA
DNA: TGTGCCAGCAGCCCGCGCGCGGGAGGTACCGGGGAGCTGTTTTTT
CDR3: CASSPRAGGTGELFF

J: TRBJ1-2
V: TRBV29-1
D: NA
size: NA
DNA: TGCAGCACCCGGGGGGCTAACTATGGCTACACCTTC
CDR3: CSTRGANYGYTF

J: TRBJ2-1
V: TRBV7-2
D: NA
size: NA
DNA: TGTGCCAGCAGGGGGGGGGCCGAGTACAATGAGCAGTTCTTC
CDR3: CASRGGAEYNEQFF

J: TRBJ2-5
V: TRBV28
D: TRBD2
size: few
DNA: TGTGCCACCCGACTAGCGGAGACCCAGTACTTC
CDR3: CATRLAETQYF

J: TRBJ2-7
V: TRBV6-2/TRBV6-3
D: TRBD2
size: NA
DNA: TGTGCCAGCAGGCCTCTGCGGGAGAAACTCTACGAGCAGTACTTC
CDR3: CASRPLREKLYEQYF

J: TRBJ1-5
V: TRBV7-9
D: TRBD1
size: NA
DNA: TGTGCCAGCAGCTACGGGACAGGTTTCCAGCCCCAGCATTTT
CDR3: CASSYGTGFQPQHF

J: TRBJ1-1
V: TRBV18
D: NA
size: once
DNA: TGTGCCAGCTCACCACCGATTGGAGTGAACACTGAAGCTTTCTTT
CDR3: CASSPPIGVNTEAFF

J: TRBJ1-6
V: TRBV6-5
D: NA
size: NA
DNA: TGTGCCGGGGGGGGGCGTTCCTATAATTCACCCCTCCACTTT
CDR3: CAGGGRSYNSPLHF

J: TRBJ1-5
V: TRBV20-1
D: NA
size: NA
DNA: TGCAGTGCCGGGGACCAGCCCCAGCATTTT
CDR3: CSAGDQPQHF

J: TRBJ1-1
V: TRBV7-2
D: NA
size: NA
DNA: TGTGCCAGCAGCTTATCTCTGAACACTGAAGCTTTCTTT
CDR3: CASSLSLNTEAFF

J: TRBJ1-2
V: TRBV6-5
D: NA
size: NA
DNA: TGTGCCAGCAGACGACAGTCCGGCAACTATGGCTACACCTTC
CDR3: CASRRQSGNYGYTF

J: TRBJ2-3
V: TRBV6-4
D: NA
size: NA
DNA: TGTGCCAGCAGTGACTCGAGCGGAGCAGATACGCAGTATTTT
CDR3: CASSDSSGADTQYF